This entry lists 30 T cell receptor beta chains sequenced from one sample in a study of T-cell reconstitution after alpha-beta-depleted transplantation in children (TCRdb year 2016). The library was built by means of PCR. The data were produced on an Illumina HiSeq 2500. Molecular barcoding was employed in the preparation of TCR libraries, with unique molecular identifiers being used to normalize TCRbeta repertoire quantification. Using fastp at Q25 and MiXCR, TCRdb reprocessed the public reads and kept productive beta chains. Rows with a matching CDR3 protein are joined into one entry that keeps the most common DNA and genes. Counted in this sample were some 500,000 distinct CDR3 sequences; around 16% of them appeared once. In total, the top ten clones hold approximately 3% of the sample. The sequenced sample was PBMCs from the stem cell graft donor, obtained from the stem cell graft. The origin of the receptors is a human donor who donated a stem cell graft to a child with acute lymphoblastic leukemia.

This clonotype was counted between two and nine times. The genes are TRBV9 and TRBJ2-1; 10 bases match TRBD1. This CDR3 comprises 16 residues. V shed 3 bases and J 6 bases; nucleotides not matched to a gene: 9. The V gene's germline CDR1 is SGDLS and CDR2 YYNGEE. The CDR3 loop reads CASSGVGTGVANEQFF. CDR3 DNA: TGTGCCAGCAGCGGAGTAGGGACAGGGGTTGCCAATGAGCAGTTCTTC.

This clonotype was seen a handful of times. The chain joins TRBV12-3 or TRBV12-4 to TRBJ2-7; 10 nucleotides line up with TRBD2. CDR3 length equals 16 residues. With V trimmed by 5 bases and J by 6 bases, 13 bases remained unmatched. The CDR3 DNA is TGTGCCAGCAGTGAAGGCCTCCTAGCGGGAGTAGGCGAGCAGTACTTC. Protein product: CASSEGLLAGVGEQYF.

The chain recombines TRBV6-1 with TRBJ2-3; no reliable D call. The germline V gene has CDR1 MNHNS and CDR2 SASEGT. V was shortened by 3 bases and J by 9 bases, with 7 bases between the two germline ends. The CDR3 has 11 amino acids. DNA for the CDR3: TGTGCCAGCAGTGAGTCGGAGACGCAGTATTTT. Amino acid sequence: CASSESETQYF.

This clonotype appeared a few times. The V and J genes are TRBV15 and TRBJ1-3, with D perhaps TRBD1 (5 bases). Germline assignment: CDR1 LNHNV and CDR2 YYDKDF (reference sequence). V was pared by 0 bases and J by 1 base, with 7 bases between. This CDR3 spans 15 amino acids. The CDR3 loop reads CATSRDGGSGNTIYF. The CDR3 DNA sequence: TGTGCCACCAGCAGAGACGGGGGGTCTGGAAACACCATATATTTT.

The genes are TRBV19 and TRBJ2-1, with TRBD2 as a possible D gene (6 bases). The CDR3 consists of 16 residues. Germline-derived CDR1 and CDR2 are LNHDA and SQIVND (reference sequence). Trimming pared 0 bases from V and 0 bases from J, leaving 9 bases between. The CDR3 sequence is CASSIDGGPSYNEQFF. The CDR3, as DNA: TGTGCCAGTAGTATAGACGGAGGGCCCTCCTACAATGAGCAGTTCTTC.

CDR3 region: CSVESDWANTGELFF. The CDR3 DNA is TGCAGCGTTGAATCGGACTGGGCGAACACCGGGGAGCTGTTTTTT. The chain links TRBV29-1 to TRBJ2-2; tentative D call: TRBD2 (5 bases). The CDR3 runs 15 residues. Germline assignment: CDR1 SQVTM and CDR2 ANQGSEA. The germline V and J ends were trimmed by 2 bases and 0 bases, with 10 bases remaining between them.

There are a few counts of this clonotype. This rearrangement joins TRBV20-1 to TRBJ1-2; perhaps TRBD1 as D (5 bases). CDR3 length: 9 amino acids. The germline V gene encodes CDR1 DFQATT and CDR2 SNEGSKA (reference sequence). Between the trimmed V and J ends, which lost 8 bases and 12 bases, there was a span of 13 bases. The CDR3 nucleotides read TGCAGTCGTACAGGAAAGGACACCTTC. Its translation is CSRTGKDTF.

This clonotype was recorded a few times. This chain joins TRBV18 and TRBJ1-6, with D unclear. Germline CDR1 KGHSH, CDR2 LQKENI. With 5 bases removed from V and 4 bases from J, the gap between germline ends came to 12 bases. The CDR3 is made up of 15 amino acids. The CDR3 DNA reads as TGTGCCAGCTCAGAGCTCGACCGTTATAATTCACCCCTCCACTTT. Protein: CASSELDRYNSPLHF.

V usage is TRBV7-9 and J usage is TRBJ2-7; D is unclear. V was trimmed by 1 base and J by 2 bases, leaving 9 bases between them. This CDR3 region has 14 residues. Germline-derived CDR1 and CDR2 are SEHNR and FQNEAQ (reference sequence). CDR3 DNA: TGTGCCAGCAGCTTAGACACAGCAACCTACGAGCAGTACTTC. Translation: CASSLDTATYEQYF.

This clonotype appeared a few times. The chain couples TRBV20-1 to TRBJ1-1, with 12 bases matching TRBD1. Germline loops: CDR1 DFQATT, CDR2 SNEGSKA (reference sequence). V was pared by 4 bases and J by 6 bases, with 12 bases of the junction left unmatched. The CDR3 is 16 residues long. The CDR3 region has the DNA TGCAGTGCTACATTGGGGGACAGGGGGCTTCGGGCTGAAGCTTTCTTT. Amino acid sequence: CSATLGDRGLRAEAFF.

This clonotype was seen a handful of times. This chain joins TRBV27 and TRBJ2-4; maybe TRBD1 (5 bases). The ends were cut back, 5 bases at V and 0 bases at J, with 14 bases in the middle. The CDR3 sequence is 16 residues long. Germline loops: CDR1 MNHEY, CDR2 SMNVEV (reference sequence). This chain's CDR3 is CASSPVTGQAKNIQYF. Here the CDR3 DNA reads TGTGCCAGCAGTCCGGTTACCGGACAAGCCAAAAACATTCAGTACTTC.

This chain links TRBV25-1 with TRBJ1-3, with D possibly TRBD1 on 5 matching bases. Germline V gives CDR1 MGHDK, CDR2 SYGVNS. V shed 8 bases and J shed 0 bases, with 20 bases lying between them. The CDR3 is 17 amino acids. The CDR3 DNA is TGTGCCAGCGGCCGGGACGGGGAAAGAGGCTCTGGAAACACCATATATTTT. Protein sequence: CASGRDGERGSGNTIYF. Combining the CDR3 with reference TRBV25-1 and TRBJ1-3 gives the whole variable domain EADIYQTPRYLVIGTGKKITLECSQTMGHDKMYWYQQDPGMELHLIHYSYGVNSTEKGDLSSESTVSRIRTEHFPLTLESARPSHTSQYLCASGRDGERGSGNTIYFGEGSWLTVV.

CDR3 nucleotide sequence: TGTGCCAGCAGCGTTCGACCCGTAGGACGGAAAGATACGCAGTATTTT. Residues: CASSVRPVGRKDTQYF. The rearrangement uses TRBV9 and TRBJ2-3; D is unresolved. The CDR3 has 16 amino acids. Trimming removed 2 bases at V and 5 bases at J, with 18 bases between. CDR1 and CDR2 (germline): SGDLS, YYNGEE.

In this sample, this clonotype turned up a few times. The chain joins TRBV5-1 to TRBJ2-5, with TRBD1 as a possible D gene (5 bases). This CDR3 is 14 amino acids long. The V end lost 0 bases, the J end lost 3 bases, and 9 bases lay between the germline ends. The germline CDR1 and CDR2 sequences are SGHRS and YFSETQ. The CDR3 is CASSLGRVEETQYF. The CDR3, as DNA: TGCGCCAGCAGCTTGGGCAGGGTCGAAGAGACCCAGTACTTC.

The chain combines TRBV5-1 with TRBJ1-6; D remains unclear. V was cut by 0 bases and J by 2 bases, with 6 bases left in between. The V gene's germline CDR1 is SGHRS and CDR2 YFSETQ. The CDR3 length is 15 residues. CDR3 residues: CASSLEAAYNSPLHF. The CDR3 nucleotides are TGCGCCAGCAGCTTGGAGGCAGCCTATAATTCACCCCTCCACTTT. Looking up the rest from reference TRBV5-1 and TRBJ1-6 gives the full variable domain: KAGVTQTPRYLIKTRGQQVTLSCSPISGHRSVSWYQQTPGQGLQFLFEYFSETQRNKGNFPGRFSGRQFSNSRSEMNVSTLELGDSALYLCASSLEAAYNSPLHFGNGTRLTVT.

This chain links TRBV6-6 with TRBJ2-7, with D possibly TRBD2 on 6 matching bases. The germline V gene has CDR1 MNHNY and CDR2 SVGAGI (reference sequence). Trimming left V 11 bases short and J 6 bases short, with 11 bases between. The CDR3 is 10 residues long. The CDR3 DNA is TGTGCCGCTGGGGGGTTCGAGCAGTACTTC. Translated, it gives CAAGGFEQYF.

This clonotype was seen at least ten times. The chain links TRBV7-3 to TRBJ2-2; no reliable D call. In germline, CDR1 is SGHTA, CDR2 FQGTGA. V was shortened by 5 bases and J by 2 bases, with 0 bases between the two germline ends. This CDR3 spans 11 amino acids. The CDR3 DNA reads TGTGCCAGCAGCAACACCGGGGAGCTGTTTTTT. It specifies CASSNTGELFF. Full variable domain (outside the CDR3, taken from reference TRBV7-3 and TRBJ2-2): GAGVSQTPSNKVTEKGKYVELRCDPISGHTALYWYRQSLGQGPEFLIYFQGTGAADDSGLPNDRFFAVRPEGSVSTLKIQRTERGDSAVYLCASSNTGELFFGEGSRLTVL.

In this sample, this clonotype turned up a few times. The CDR3 nucleotides are TGTGCCAGCAGTTTTGAAGGGGTTATCACAGATACGCAGTATTTT. This sequence encodes CASSFEGVITDTQYF. V and J are TRBV12-3 or TRBV12-4 and TRBJ2-3; possibly TRBD1 for D (5 bases). The CDR3 sequence is 15 residues long. V lost 3 bases, J lost 2 bases, and 12 bases lay in between.

This clonotype was seen ten or more times. This chain connects TRBV20-1 to TRBJ2-1; TRBD2 agrees at 8 bases. CDR3 length: 14 amino acids. V lost 3 bases to trimming and J lost 7 bases; unmatched junction nucleotides: 8. Germline loops: CDR1 DFQATT, CDR2 SNEGSKA (reference sequence). The CDR3 sequence: CSASISGKGNEQFF. The CDR3 DNA reads TGCAGTGCTAGTATTAGCGGGAAAGGGAATGAGCAGTTCTTC.

The V and J genes are TRBV13 and TRBJ2-2, with 10 bases that match TRBD2. The germline gives CDR1 PRHDT, CDR2 FYEKMQ (reference sequence). V was pared by 4 bases and J by 4 bases, with 6 bases of the junction left unmatched. The length of the CDR3 is 16 residues. The CDR3 reads CASSWTSGGGTGELFF. For the CDR3, the DNA is TGTGCCAGCAGCTGGACTAGCGGAGGAGGCACCGGGGAGCTGTTTTTT.

The rearrangement links TRBV4-1 to TRBJ2-1; 10 nucleotides agree with TRBD2. Germline trimming cut 3 bases from V and 7 bases from J; bases unmatched to any gene: 9. Germline-derived CDR1 and CDR2 are MGHRA and YSYEKL. This CDR3 comprises 16 residues. CDR3 bases: TGCGCCAGCAGCCAGTTAGCGGGAGGATCATATAATGAGCAGTTCTTC. Amino acid sequence: CASSQLAGGSYNEQFF.

This chain uses TRBV20-1 with TRBJ2-1; D not resolved. The CDR3 extends over 13 amino acids. Per germline, CDR1 DFQATT and CDR2 SNEGSKA (reference sequence). V gave up 8 bases and J gave up 0 bases, with 11 bases separating them. This chain's CDR3 is CSSEPRSYNEQFF. CDR3 coding DNA: TGCAGTTCGGAGCCCCGCTCCTACAATGAGCAGTTCTTC.

V is TRBV5-1 and J is TRBJ2-7; TRBD1 matches 11 bases. CDR3 length equals 18 residues. CDR1 SGHRS and CDR2 YFSETQ come from the germline V gene. The junction had 18 bases not matched to a gene; V was cut back by 4 bases and J by 6 bases. CDR3 sequence: CASSPGQGAIPLLVEQYF. The CDR3 coding sequence is TGCGCCAGCAGCCCCGGACAGGGGGCGATTCCACTACTGGTCGAGCAGTACTTC.

This clonotype was seen only a few times. This chain connects TRBV3-1 to TRBJ2-1, with D possibly TRBD2 on 6 matching bases. Germline V gene lookup returns CDR1 LGHDT and CDR2 YNNKEL (reference sequence). V dropped 1 base and J dropped 6 bases, with 10 bases sitting between them. There are 14 residues in the CDR3. CDR3 nucleotides: TGTGCCAGCAGCCAAGGGGGGGACCTCAATGAGCAGTTCTTC. This gives the protein CASSQGGDLNEQFF.

This clonotype was seen a few times. The rearrangement uses TRBV27 and TRBJ2-7; D gene ambiguous. V gave up 5 bases and J gave up 7 bases, with 15 bases separating them. This CDR3 region has 13 residues. Per germline, CDR1 MNHEY and CDR2 SMNVEV (reference sequence). The CDR3 DNA follows: TGTGCCAGCAGTCCCCGAACAGTTTTGGAGCAGTACTTC. Amino acid sequence: CASSPRTVLEQYF.

This clonotype was counted between two and nine times. The V call is TRBV20-1, the J call TRBJ2-7; 9 bases align to TRBD1. The CDR3 spans 14 residues. The V and J ends lost 6 bases and 5 bases, in that order; junction bases with no gene match: 11. CDR1 and CDR2 (germline): DFQATT, SNEGSKA (reference sequence). CDR3 loop: CSAVQGALNHEQYF. The CDR3 DNA is TGCAGTGCGGTACAGGGGGCCCTGAATCACGAGCAGTACTTC.

This clonotype was seen only a few times. This chain links TRBV6-5 with TRBJ2-3; D unclear. V lost 2 bases and J lost 0, with 12 bases in between. CDR3 length: 16 amino acids. Germline V gene lookup returns CDR1 MNHEY and CDR2 SVGAGI. CDR3 bases: TGTGCCAGCAGTTACACCTTGGCGGCGAGCACAGATACGCAGTATTTT. Amino acid sequence: CASSYTLAASTDTQYF.

The chain joins TRBV20-1 to TRBJ2-1; 9 bases are shared with TRBD1. Germline CDR1 is DFQATT and CDR2 is SNEGSKA (reference sequence). This CDR3 is 16 amino acids long. Trimming cost V 1 base and J 4 bases; bases outside gene matches: 8. In nucleotides, the CDR3 is TGCAGTGCTAGAGCCCAGGACAGGGGACTTTACAATGAGCAGTTCTTC. Translating gives CSARAQDRGLYNEQFF.

The chain links TRBV7-9 to TRBJ1-2; 12 nucleotides agree with TRBD1. Per the germline V gene, CDR1 is SEHNR and CDR2 is FQNEAQ (reference sequence). V shed 4 bases, J shed 7 bases, and the junction held 7 bases outside the gene matches. The CDR3 covers 15 residues. CDR3 in DNA: TGTGCCAGCAGCTCTCCGGGACAGGGGGCTGGTGGCTACACCTTC. Translating gives CASSSPGQGAGGYTF. The complete variable domain, with remaining parts taken from reference TRBV7-9 and TRBJ1-2, reads DTGVSQNPRHKITKRGQNVTFRCDPISEHNRLYWYRQTLGQGPEFLTYFQNEAQLEKSRLLSDRFSAERPKGSFSTLEIQRTEQGDSAMYLCASSSPGQGAGGYTFGSGTRLTVV.

The chain is built from TRBV6-5 and TRBJ2-6; D not resolved. V lost 4 bases and J lost 0, with 10 bases in between. Germline lookup yields CDR1 MNHEY and CDR2 SVGAGI. This CDR3 region has 16 residues. The CDR3 nucleotides read TGTGCCAGCAGTTCAAGACGGGTCTCTGGGGCCAACGTCCTGACTTTC. The encoded protein is CASSSRRVSGANVLTF.